Listed below are T cell receptor beta chains from one sample, sequenced in a study of blood T cell repertoires in COVID-19. The protocol was immunoSEQ multiplex PCR, while the TCRdb copy is restricted to in-frame clones and leaves out a portion. The repertoire holds over 150,000 clones, roughly 85% seen once, with 26% in the top ten. The specimen sequenced was peripheral blood. The receptor set was obtained from a woman aged 70 to 79 with acute or convalescent COVID-19. The CDR3 runs from the conserved cysteine through the conserved F or W. The order of the fields is J gene, V gene, D gene, CDR3 protein. The D gene is left open where the match is weak.

TRBJ2-5,TRBV28,TRBD2,CASSSVAGSETQYF
TRBJ2-3,TRBV18,-,CASSPPTIDTQYF
TRBJ2-5,TRBV12-5,-,CASGSGASLETQYF
TRBJ2-7,TRBV14,-,CASSQVQVYEQYF
TRBJ2-2,TRBV7-2,-,CASSWRADGELFF
TRBJ2-1,TRBV6-6,TRBD2,CASRLAGDYNEQFF
TRBJ1-5,TRBV20-1,-,CSASTGRQPQHF
TRBJ2-7,TRBV19,-,CATTRGTASSYEQYF
TRBJ2-3,TRBV7-9,TRBD2,CASSSQRERDTQYF
TRBJ2-1,TRBV18,TRBD2,CASSSILAGVRDNEQFF
TRBJ1-5,TRBV19,-,CASSIDEGVYSNQPQHF
TRBJ1-4,TRBV4-2,-,CASSQGGATNEKLFF
TRBJ1-1,TRBV12-5,-,CASGLVQGNTEAFF
TRBJ2-1,TRBV7-3,-,CASTALGGNEQFF
TRBJ2-1,TRBV5-6,TRBD2,CASIILAGGPRDEQFF
TRBJ2-2,TRBV18,-,CASSPQGGNTGELFF
TRBJ1-5,TRBV29-1,-,CSVRESPNQPQHF
TRBJ2-1,TRBV5-8,TRBD1,CASSLSGTGAYNEQFF
TRBJ2-5,TRBV3-1/TRBV3-2,TRBD2,CASSQARASGMKTQYF
TRBJ1-1,TRBV5-5,-,CASSLSSGVTEAFF
TRBJ2-7,TRBV13,-,CASSPARRAGYEQYF
TRBJ1-2,TRBV2,-,CASSEPGGQDYGYTF
TRBJ2-2,TRBV5-5,-,CASSLWSDTGELFF
TRBJ1-3,TRBV19,-,CASSIGARMGNTIYF
TRBJ2-3,TRBV7-8,-,CASSYTGPDTQYF